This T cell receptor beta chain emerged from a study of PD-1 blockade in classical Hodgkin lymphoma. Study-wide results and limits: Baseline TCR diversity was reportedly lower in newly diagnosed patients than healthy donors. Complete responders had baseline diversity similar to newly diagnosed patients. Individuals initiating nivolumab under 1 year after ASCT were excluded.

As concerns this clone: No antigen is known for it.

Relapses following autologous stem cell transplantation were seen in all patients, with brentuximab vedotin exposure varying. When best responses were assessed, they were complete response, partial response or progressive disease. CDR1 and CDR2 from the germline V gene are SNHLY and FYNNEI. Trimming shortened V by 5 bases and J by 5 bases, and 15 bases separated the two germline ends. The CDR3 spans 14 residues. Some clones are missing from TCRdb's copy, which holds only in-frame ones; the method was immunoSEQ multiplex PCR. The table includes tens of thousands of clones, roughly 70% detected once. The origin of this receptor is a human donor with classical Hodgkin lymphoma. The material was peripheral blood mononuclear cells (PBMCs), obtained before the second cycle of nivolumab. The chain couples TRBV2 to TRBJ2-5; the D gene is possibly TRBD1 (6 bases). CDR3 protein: CASSLEQGEETQYF. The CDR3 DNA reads TGTGCCAGCAGTTTGGAACAGGGAGAGGAGACCCAGTACTTC.